This TCR beta chain originates from a study of cytomegalovirus exposure and HLA in healthy donors. Germline values: CDR1 KGHSH, CDR2 LQKENI. The CDR3 spans 15 residues. The V end lost 2 bases, the J end lost 2 bases, and 10 bases lay between the germline ends. This clone was counted a few times. Primers: 60 Vbeta forward and 13 Jbeta reverse. Only in-frame clones appear in the TCRdb table, and some are missing; sequencing was by immunoSEQ multiplex PCR. The sample lists some 76,000 clones, 78% occurring once. This TCR derives from a woman in her thirties or forties in good health and CMV-seropositive. The sequenced material came from PBMCs. This sequence joins TRBV18 and TRBJ1-3; D is unresolved. The CDR3 here is CASSPIGETGNTIYF. The CDR3 coding sequence is TGTGCCAGCTCACCAATCGGGGAAACTGGAAACACCATATATTTT.